These T cell receptor beta chains were read from a single sample in a study of T cell repertoires in cytomegalovirus infection. One entry per CDR3 protein, called by TCRdb with MiXCR from the reads. This table holds 200,000 to 250,000 distinct CDR3 sequences, 20% to 25% found once. The sequencing sample was made of CD8+ T cells from PBMCs. All receptors derive from a human donor in good health (CMV status not recorded). Some clones in this sample may be carry-over from other donors' samples. CDR3s include the opening cysteine and the closing phenylalanine or tryptophan. D genes are given only for firm matches. Clone size is stated in some rows and not others, as once, few, many or a class when expanded.

NA	NA	TRBJ1-1	TRBV29-1	14	TGCAGCGTTTGGTTCTTTGGGACGAACACTGAAGCTTTCTTT	CSVWFFGTNTEAFF
TRBD1	many	TRBJ2-7	TRBV4-1	16	TGCGCCAGCAGCTTCTCCTCCGGGACAGGGGGCTACGAGCAGTACTTC	CASSFSSGTGGYEQYF
TRBD2	few	TRBJ2-5	TRBV15	16	TGTGCCACCAGTCACGGCGGGGGGCTCTCCGAAGAGACCCAGTACTTC	CATSHGGGLSEETQYF
NA	many	TRBJ2-7	TRBV4-1	16	TGCGCCAGCAGCCAAGAGGCCATGGGGACCTCCTACGAGCAGTACTTC	CASSQEAMGTSYEQYF
NA	NA	TRBJ1-1	TRBV14	15	TGTGCCAGCAGCCAAGATACGCAGATGAACACTGAAGCTTTCTTT	CASSQDTQMNTEAFF
NA	NA	TRBJ2-2	TRBV28	15	TGTGCCAGCAGGGATCTGAAATCATACACCGGGGAGCTGTTTTTT	CASRDLKSYTGELFF
NA	many	TRBJ2-7	TRBV7-9	15	TGTGCCAGCAGCGCCCCCGAGGACAGACCCTACGAGCAGTACTTC	CASSAPEDRPYEQYF
TRBD1	NA	TRBJ2-1	TRBV9	15	TGTGCCAGCAGCCCCCAAAGTCGGACAGGCAATGAGCAGTTCTTC	CASSPQSRTGNEQFF
TRBD2	NA	TRBJ2-1	TRBV28	15	TGTGCCAGCAGTGGAGCGGGGGAACTTTACAATGAGCAGTTCTTC	CASSGAGELYNEQFF
NA	NA	TRBJ1-1	TRBV6-6	16	TGTGCCAGCAGTGACCCGGGGGCCTGGATGAACACTGAAGCTTTCTTT	CASSDPGAWMNTEAFF
NA	few	TRBJ2-1	TRBV6-5	15	TGTGCCAGCAGTTACTCGTCACCGGATCACAATGAGCAGTTCTTC	CASSYSSPDHNEQFF
NA	few	TRBJ1-1	TRBV12-3/TRBV12-4	15	TGTGCCAGCAGGCCCATCACAGGCGTGAACACTGAAGCTTTCTTT	CASRPITGVNTEAFF
TRBD1	NA	TRBJ1-1	TRBV29-1	13	TGCAGCGCCTACAGGGGAGGGGCCACTGAAGCTTTCTTT	CSAYRGGATEAFF
NA	NA	TRBJ2-1	TRBV24-1	12	TGTGCCACCAGTGATTTGCTTGGTGAGCAGTTCTTC	CATSDLLGEQFF
NA	many	TRBJ1-2	TRBV20-1	14	TGCAGTGCTACTTCAGAGAAATTTAACTATGGCTACACCTTC	CSATSEKFNYGYTF
NA	NA	TRBJ1-1	TRBV7-2	14	TGTGCCAGCAGCCCGGGGGTAGGGCAGGCTGAAGCTTTCTTT	CASSPGVGQAEAFF
NA	NA	TRBJ1-1	TRBV2	13	TGTGCCAGCAGACTCCAGCGGGACACTGAAGCTTTCTTT	CASRLQRDTEAFF
NA	NA	TRBJ2-2	TRBV6-2/TRBV6-3	12	TGTGCCAGCAGTCTCACGACCCGGGAGCTGTTTTTT	CASSLTTRELFF
TRBD1	few	TRBJ1-1	TRBV4-1	15	TGCGCCAGCAGTCCTCAGGGGACAGGGGGCACTGAAGCTTTCTTT	CASSPQGTGGTEAFF
NA	many	TRBJ2-2	TRBV28	13	TGTGCCAGCAGCTTAACGAACACCGGGGAGCTGTTTTTT	CASSLTNTGELFF
NA	few	TRBJ2-7	TRBV20-1	11	TGCAGTGCTAGACAGGGGTACGAGCAGTACTTC	CSARQGYEQYF
NA	NA	TRBJ2-7	TRBV12-3/TRBV12-4	15	TGTGCCAGCAGTCGAATATTGGGTTCCAGCTACGAGCAGTACTTC	CASSRILGSSYEQYF
NA	NA	TRBJ2-3	TRBV20-1	13	TGCAGCGGGGGGCGTTCTATCACAGATACGCAGTATTTT	CSGGRSITDTQYF
NA	NA	TRBJ2-3	TRBV2	15	TGTGCCAGCAGTTTGATAACAGGGTCTACAGATACGCAGTATTTT	CASSLITGSTDTQYF
NA	many	TRBJ2-7	TRBV10-3	14	TGTGCCATCAATCCGGGGGGCTTCTCCTACGAGCAGTACTTC	CAINPGGFSYEQYF
NA	many	TRBJ1-1	TRBV4-1	15	TGCGCCAGCAGCCCCGGGTTAGGCCTGAACACTGAAGCTTTCTTT	CASSPGLGLNTEAFF
NA	NA	TRBJ2-7	TRBV19	13	TGTGCCAGTAGTATGAAACATCCGCGGGAGCAGTACTTC	CASSMKHPREQYF
NA	NA	TRBJ1-2	TRBV27	13	TGTGCCAGCAGTAAACAGGGACGCCATGGCTACACCTTC	CASSKQGRHGYTF
NA	NA	TRBJ2-7	TRBV14	15	TGTGCCAGCAGCCAAGCCAGCCCGACGAGAGATGAGCAGTACTTC	CASSQASPTRDEQYF
TRBD2	few	TRBJ2-3	TRBV28	15	TGTGCCAGCAGTTTACAGAGCGGGGGTCGTGATACGCAGTATTTT	CASSLQSGGRDTQYF
NA	NA	TRBJ1-5	TRBV19	15	TGTGCCAGTAGTATCTGGGCGTATAGCAATCAGCCCCAGCATTTT	CASSIWAYSNQPQHF
NA	many	TRBJ1-3	TRBV20-1	14	TGCAGTGCTGGAGACTTAAACTCTGGAAACACCATATATTTT	CSAGDLNSGNTIYF
NA	NA	TRBJ2-7	TRBV2	13	TGTGCCAGCAGTGCATTCCCCAGGGACGAGCAGTACTTC	CASSAFPRDEQYF
TRBD1	many	TRBJ1-1	TRBV20-1	16	TGCAGTGCTAGGTCCAGGGGGAAAATCGTGAACACTGAAGCTTTCTTT	CSARSRGKIVNTEAFF
NA	few	TRBJ1-1	TRBV29-1	12	TGCAGCGTTGACCCCGGGGGCACTGAAGCTTTCTTT	CSVDPGGTEAFF
TRBD1	NA	TRBJ1-1	TRBV27	14	TGTGCCAGCAGTCCCCGGGACAGGCGCACTGAAGCTTTCTTT	CASSPRDRRTEAFF
TRBD1	many	TRBJ2-2	TRBV7-3	13	TGTGCCAGCAGCCTAGACAGGGCCGGGGAGCTGTTTTTT	CASSLDRAGELFF
NA	few	TRBJ2-1	TRBV6-6	12	TGTGCCAGCAGTGGGGGCGGGGATGAGCAGTTCTTC	CASSGGGDEQFF
NA	NA	TRBJ1-2	TRBV12-3/TRBV12-4	15	TGTGCCAGCGGGCCCAGTTCACAGGGCGACTATGGCTACACCTTC	CASGPSSQGDYGYTF
NA	NA	TRBJ2-5	TRBV7-9	14	TGTGCCAGCAGCGGCGGGCTTCTCCAAGAGACCCAGTACTTC	CASSGGLLQETQYF
NA	many	TRBJ2-3	TRBV12-3/TRBV12-4	15	TGTGCCAGCAGTTTAAAGCTGACTAGCACAGATACGCAGTATTTT	CASSLKLTSTDTQYF
NA	few	TRBJ1-6	TRBV28	14	TGTGCCAGCAGTTTTTCGCCGGGGAGCGGACCCCTCCACTTT	CASSFSPGSGPLHF
NA	many	TRBJ2-2	TRBV25-1	15	TGTGCCAGCAGTGAATCCCAGGGAGACACCGGGGAGCTGTTTTTT	CASSESQGDTGELFF